The 8 T cell receptor beta chains below come from one sample, sequenced in a study of blood T cell repertoires in COVID-19. Libraries were prepared by immunoSEQ multiplex PCR; TCRdb keeps only in-frame clonotypes and omits some of them. The table records under 45,000 clones, approximately 86% of them present only once. The sample was peripheral blood. These receptors were obtained from a man aged 35-49 years with active COVID-19.

This chain uses TRBV5-1 with TRBJ2-3, with 15 positions matching TRBD2. The germline CDR1 and CDR2 sequences are SGHRS and YFSETQ. The CDR3 covers 18 residues. V was pared by 0 bases and J by 2 bases, with 4 bases of the junction left unmatched. The DNA of the CDR3 is TGCGCCAGCAGCTTGGGGACTAGCGGGAGGGCCGTCACAGATACGCAGTATTTT. Amino acids: CASSLGTSGRAVTDTQYF.

The count of this clone is one. V and J are TRBV7-6 and TRBJ1-2; 7 bases agree with TRBD1. V dropped 4 bases and J dropped 6; count of bases not matched to a gene: 8. Germline CDR1 and CDR2: SGHVS and FNYEAQ. The CDR3 runs 14 residues. The CDR3 nucleotides are TGTGCCAGCAGCTCCCGGACAGGCCGCCATGGCTACACCTTC. Protein sequence: CASSSRTGRHGYTF.

This clone turned up a few times. This rearrangement joins TRBV5-4 to TRBJ2-7; 7 bases line up with TRBD1. J gave up 3 bases and V 3 bases, and 12 bases lay outside the gene matches. This CDR3 region has 16 residues. Germline lookup yields CDR1 SGHNT and CDR2 YYREEE (reference sequence). The chain's CDR3 is CASSSGQSISHYEQYF. CDR3 bases: TGTGCCAGCAGCTCGGGACAGTCAATCTCGCACTACGAGCAGTACTTC.

The J gene is TRBJ2-7, the V gene TRBV21-1; TRBD2, the table's D call, was not compared with the DNA. TRBV21-1 is flagged as a pseudogene. The CDR3 has 17 residues. CDR3 nucleotides: TGTGCCAGCAGCAAGCCTGGGGAGCAGGTCGCGATCTACGAGCAGTACTTC. Protein: CASSKPGEQVAIYEQYF.

The chain links TRBV7-3 to TRBJ1-1; TRBD1 aligns across 8 bases. CDR1 and CDR2 (germline): SGHTA, FQGTGA. CDR3 size: 16 residues. Unmatched junction bases numbered 4, after V lost 0 bases and J lost 1 base. CDR3 region: CASSLTIGQGNTEAFF. CDR3 DNA sequence: TGTGCCAGCAGCTTAACCATAGGACAGGGGAACACTGAAGCTTTCTTT.

The chain employs TRBV28 and TRBJ1-5, with 10 nucleotides matching TRBD1. V was pared by 8 bases and J by 0 bases, with 10 bases of the junction left unmatched. The CDR3 contains 17 residues. From germline, CDR1 is MDHEN and CDR2 SYDVKM. The CDR3 here is CASETGTGAFSNQPQHF. The CDR3 DNA is TGTGCCAGCGAAACCGGGACAGGGGCCTTTAGCAATCAGCCCCAGCATTTT.

Here the CDR3 DNA reads TGTGCCAGCAGCCCCGGGGGTAGTCCTCCATACAATGAGCAGTTCTTC. Encoded protein: CASSPGGSPPYNEQFF. The J gene is TRBJ2-1, the V gene TRBV9; a possible D gene is TRBD2 (6 bases). The V end was cut by 4 bases, the J end by 4 bases, with 18 bases between. CDR1 SGDLS and CDR2 YYNGEE come from the germline V gene. This CDR3 comprises 16 residues.

This clone came up a few times. The DNA for the CDR3 is TGTGCCAGCAGCTTATCGAGGGTGACTAGCGGCTACACCTTC. It translates to CASSLSRVTSGYTF. V gene TRBV7-9 combines with J gene TRBJ1-2; D is unresolved. Germline V CDR1 and CDR2: SEHNR, FQNEAQ (reference sequence). V lost 2 bases and J lost 8, with 15 bases in between. The CDR3 totals 14 residues.